The rows below give T cell receptor beta chains drawn from one sample of a study of T cells after yellow fever vaccination. TCRdb processed the 5' RACE reads anew with MiXCR; each CDR3 protein has one entry. The table records 400,000 or so distinct CDR3 sequences, 11% of them present only once. The sample consisted of PBMCs, taken on the day of the first yellow fever vaccination. Receptors originate from a man between 18 and 35 years old who received the YFV17D yellow fever vaccine. Each CDR3 is given without its conserved first and last residue. The order of the fields is D gene, J gene, V gene, CDR3 length, CDR3 protein. A D gene is named only where the DNA matches it firmly.

-	TRBJ2-3	TRBV10-3	12	AIRGGDWTDTQY
TRBD1	TRBJ1-2	TRBV24-1	13	ATSDPGQGASGYT
-	TRBJ2-3	TRBV4-2	13	ASSLTGPWPDTQY
-	TRBJ1-6	TRBV11-1	16	ASRDTANQGSYNSPLH
-	TRBJ2-7	TRBV7-9	11	ASSLARGEEQY
TRBD2	TRBJ2-2	TRBV6-1	14	ASSLIAGANTGELF
-	TRBJ1-5	TRBV7-2	11	ASSWVNNQPQH
TRBD2	TRBJ2-3	TRBV7-6	13	ASSLVAGGRDTQY
-	TRBJ2-3	TRBV2	11	AARRASADTQY
-	TRBJ1-2	TRBV24-1	12	ATSDSYQTYGYT
TRBD1	TRBJ2-4	TRBV28	11	ASSPPSRQGQY
TRBD1	TRBJ1-4	TRBV6-1	13	ASSVRDRGGEKLF
TRBD1	TRBJ2-2	TRBV6-1	12	ASEGAVYTGELF
TRBD1	TRBJ2-1	TRBV5-1	13	ASSLRQGVRNEQF
-	TRBJ2-3	TRBV5-6	12	ASSVRRLRGTQY
-	TRBJ2-5	TRBV5-1	10	ASSLGPGSQY
-	TRBJ1-1	TRBV7-2	11	ASSLPGGRRAF
TRBD2	TRBJ2-3	TRBV6-1	13	ASKVSSGGADTQY
TRBD1	TRBJ2-3	TRBV5-1	13	ASSQTGDSADTQY
-	TRBJ2-1	TRBV11-2	13	ASSLRTPGDNEQF
-	TRBJ2-4	TRBV10-3	10	AISAEGNIQY
-	TRBJ2-1	TRBV2	10	ASTEGGSEQF
-	TRBJ2-3	TRBV4-3	11	ASSQTTTDTQY
-	TRBJ1-5	TRBV2	13	ASSVRGARDQPQH
TRBD2	TRBJ2-2	TRBV4-3	16	ASSQETSGGANTGELF
-	TRBJ1-5	TRBV9	16	ASTEVYLGGALNQPQH
-	TRBJ2-3	TRBV20-1	15	SARGWAEGQLTDTQY
-	TRBJ2-3	TRBV5-1	12	ASRTGTPPDTQY
-	TRBJ2-7	TRBV12-3/TRBV12-4	14	ASSFSFADGTYEQY
TRBD1	TRBJ2-1	TRBV20-1	11	SASGTGGTEQF
-	TRBJ1-2	TRBV6-6	9	ATEDNYGYT
-	TRBJ2-1	TRBV20-1	12	SARAPGDYNEQF
TRBD2	TRBJ2-5	TRBV5-1	17	ASSLGGGAGLALQETQY
-	TRBJ2-3	TRBV6-5	12	ASSYSPSADTQY
-	TRBJ1-2	TRBV7-9	12	ASSAQGGRGGYT
TRBD2	TRBJ2-1	TRBV7-2	12	AGGRLAVYNEQF
-	TRBJ2-7	TRBV6-1	12	ASRRQARNYEQY
TRBD1	TRBJ1-2	TRBV5-4	11	ASSRTGAYGYT
TRBD1	TRBJ1-5	TRBV20-1	12	SARATGGPGPQH
-	TRBJ2-5	TRBV20-1	11	SARDRDLGTQY